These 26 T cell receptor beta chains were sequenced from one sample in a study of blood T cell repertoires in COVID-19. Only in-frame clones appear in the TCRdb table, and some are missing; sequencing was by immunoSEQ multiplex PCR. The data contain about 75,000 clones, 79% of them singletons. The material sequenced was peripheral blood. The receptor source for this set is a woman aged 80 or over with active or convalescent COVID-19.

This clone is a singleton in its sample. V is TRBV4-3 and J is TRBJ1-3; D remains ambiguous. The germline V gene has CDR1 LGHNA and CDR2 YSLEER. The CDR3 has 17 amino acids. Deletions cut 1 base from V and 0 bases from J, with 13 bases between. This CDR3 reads CASSQVLRPYSGNTIYF. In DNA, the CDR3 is TGCGCCAGCAGCCAAGTTCTACGTCCGTACTCTGGAAACACCATATATTTT.

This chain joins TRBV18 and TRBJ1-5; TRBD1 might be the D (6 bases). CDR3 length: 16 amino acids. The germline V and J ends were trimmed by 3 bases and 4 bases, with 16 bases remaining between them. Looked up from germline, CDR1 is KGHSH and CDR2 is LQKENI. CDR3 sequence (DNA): TGTGCCAGCTCACCGGGGGTGGGGGCAGGTAATCAGCCCCAGCATTTT. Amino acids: CASSPGVGAGNQPQHF.

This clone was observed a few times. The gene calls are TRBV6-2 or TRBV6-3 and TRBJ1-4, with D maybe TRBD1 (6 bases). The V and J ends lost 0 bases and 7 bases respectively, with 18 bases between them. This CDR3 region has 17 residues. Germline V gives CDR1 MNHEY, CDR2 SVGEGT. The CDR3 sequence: CASSYSIQGNRIEKLFF. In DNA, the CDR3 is TGTGCCAGCAGTTACTCGATACAGGGAAACCGAATTGAAAAACTGTTTTTT.

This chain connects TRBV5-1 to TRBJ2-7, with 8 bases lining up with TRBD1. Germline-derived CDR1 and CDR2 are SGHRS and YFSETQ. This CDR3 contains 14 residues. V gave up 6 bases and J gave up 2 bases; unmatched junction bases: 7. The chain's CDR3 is CASTSDREPYEQYF. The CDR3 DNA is TGCGCCAGCACCTCGGACAGGGAGCCCTACGAGCAGTACTTC.

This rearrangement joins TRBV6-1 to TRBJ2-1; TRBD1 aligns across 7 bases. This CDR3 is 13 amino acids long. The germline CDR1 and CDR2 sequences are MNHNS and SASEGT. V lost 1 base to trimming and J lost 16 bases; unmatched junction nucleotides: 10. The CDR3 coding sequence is TGTGCCAGCAGTGAAGGGGGCCGCGACAGGGAATTCTTC. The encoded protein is CASSEGGRDREFF.

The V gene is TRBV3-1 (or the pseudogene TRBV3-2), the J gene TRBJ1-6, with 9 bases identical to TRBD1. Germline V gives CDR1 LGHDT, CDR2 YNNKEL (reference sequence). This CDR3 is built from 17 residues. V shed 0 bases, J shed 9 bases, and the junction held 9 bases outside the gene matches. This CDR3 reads CASSQDLYGGQGSPLHF. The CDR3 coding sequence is TGTGCCAGCAGCCAAGATCTTTATGGGGGACAGGGTTCACCCCTCCACTTT.

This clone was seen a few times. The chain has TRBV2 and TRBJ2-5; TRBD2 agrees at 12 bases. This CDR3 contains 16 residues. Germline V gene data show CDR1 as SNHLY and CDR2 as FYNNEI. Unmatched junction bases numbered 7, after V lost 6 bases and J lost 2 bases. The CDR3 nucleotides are TGTGCCAGCAGGGTAGGGACTAGCGGGCCTCAAGAGACCCAGTACTTC. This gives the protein CASRVGTSGPQETQYF.

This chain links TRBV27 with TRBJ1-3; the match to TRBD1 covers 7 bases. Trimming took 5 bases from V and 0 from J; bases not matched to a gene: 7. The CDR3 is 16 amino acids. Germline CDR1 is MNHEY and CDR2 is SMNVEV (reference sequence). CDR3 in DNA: TGTGCCAGCAGTGTGGCCGGGACAGTCTCTGGAAACACCATATATTTT. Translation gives CASSVAGTVSGNTIYF.

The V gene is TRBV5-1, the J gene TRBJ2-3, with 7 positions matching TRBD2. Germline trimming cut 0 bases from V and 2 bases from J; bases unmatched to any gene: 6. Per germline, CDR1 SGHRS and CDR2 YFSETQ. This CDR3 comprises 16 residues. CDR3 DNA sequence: TGCGCCAGCAGCTTGGGTTATGCGGGAGTCACAGATACGCAGTATTTT. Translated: CASSLGYAGVTDTQYF.

The CDR3 nucleotides read TGCGCCAGCAGCAGGAGGGGGGGCGATAGAGAAAAACTGTTTTTT. This sequence encodes CASSRRGGDREKLFF. The V and J genes are TRBV5-1 and TRBJ1-4, with D possibly being TRBD1 (6 bases). In germline, CDR1 is SGHRS, CDR2 YFSETQ. V lost 4 bases to trimming and J lost 8 bases, with 18 bases between them. The CDR3 runs to 15 residues.

CDR3 sequence (DNA): TGTGCCAGCACGCAAACCCCGACAGGTACAGGGAAAGCTTTCTTT. It translates to CASTQTPTGTGKAFF. The chain combines TRBV25-1 with TRBJ1-1; possible D gene TRBD1, 6 bases. Per germline, CDR1 MGHDK and CDR2 SYGVNS. The CDR3 consists of 15 residues. V gave up 7 bases and J gave up 9 bases, with 24 bases separating them.

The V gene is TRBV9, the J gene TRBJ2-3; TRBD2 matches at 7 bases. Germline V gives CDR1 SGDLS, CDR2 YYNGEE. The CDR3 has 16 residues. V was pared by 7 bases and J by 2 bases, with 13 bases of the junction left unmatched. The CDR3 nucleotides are TGTGCCAGCGAAGAAATAGCGGGCGGTAACACAGATACGCAGTATTTT. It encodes CASEEIAGGNTDTQYF.

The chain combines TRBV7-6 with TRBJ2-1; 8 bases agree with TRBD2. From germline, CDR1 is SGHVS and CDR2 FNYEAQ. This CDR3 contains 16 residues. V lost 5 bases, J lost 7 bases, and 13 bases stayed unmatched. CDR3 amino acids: CASSIRSGTSTNEQFF. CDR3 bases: TGTGCCAGCAGCATAAGATCCGGGACTAGTACTAATGAGCAGTTCTTC.

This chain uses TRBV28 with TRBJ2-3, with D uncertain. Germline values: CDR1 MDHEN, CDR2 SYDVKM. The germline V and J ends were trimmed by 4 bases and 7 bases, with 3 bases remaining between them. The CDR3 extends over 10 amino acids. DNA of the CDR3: TGTGCCAGCAGTTCCTATACGCAGTATTTT. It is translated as CASSSYTQYF.

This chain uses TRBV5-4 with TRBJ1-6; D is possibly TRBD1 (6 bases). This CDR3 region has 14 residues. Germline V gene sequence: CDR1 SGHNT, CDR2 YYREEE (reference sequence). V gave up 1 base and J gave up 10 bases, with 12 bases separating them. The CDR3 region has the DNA TGTGCCAGCAGCTTGAACAGGGTAGGCTCACCCCTCCACTTT. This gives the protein CASSLNRVGSPLHF.

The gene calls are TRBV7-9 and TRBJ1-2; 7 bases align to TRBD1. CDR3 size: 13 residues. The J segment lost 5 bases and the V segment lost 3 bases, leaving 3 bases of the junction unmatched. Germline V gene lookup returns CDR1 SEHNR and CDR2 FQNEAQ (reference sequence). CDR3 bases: TGTGCCAGCAGCTTTGAGACAGGGTATGGCTACACCTTC. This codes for CASSFETGYGYTF. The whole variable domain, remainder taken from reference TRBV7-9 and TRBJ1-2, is DTGVSQNPRHKITKRGQNVTFRCDPISEHNRLYWYRQTLGQGPEFLTYFQNEAQLEKSRLLSDRFSAERPKGSFSTLEIQRTEQGDSAMYLCASSFETGYGYTFGSGTRLTVV.

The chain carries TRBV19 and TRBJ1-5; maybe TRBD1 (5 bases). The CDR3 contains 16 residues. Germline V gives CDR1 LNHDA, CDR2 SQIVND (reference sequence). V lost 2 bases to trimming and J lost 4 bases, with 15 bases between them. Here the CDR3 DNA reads TGTGCCAGTAGTATAAGGACATCGGTTTCAAATCAGCCCCAGCATTTT. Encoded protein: CASSIRTSVSNQPQHF.

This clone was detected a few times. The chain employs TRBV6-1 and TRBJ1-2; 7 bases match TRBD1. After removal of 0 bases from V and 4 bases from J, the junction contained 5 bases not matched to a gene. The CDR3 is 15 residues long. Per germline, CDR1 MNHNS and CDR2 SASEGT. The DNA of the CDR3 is TGTGCCAGCAGTGAAGCGACAGGGCCCCCCTATGGCTACACCTTC. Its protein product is CASSEATGPPYGYTF.

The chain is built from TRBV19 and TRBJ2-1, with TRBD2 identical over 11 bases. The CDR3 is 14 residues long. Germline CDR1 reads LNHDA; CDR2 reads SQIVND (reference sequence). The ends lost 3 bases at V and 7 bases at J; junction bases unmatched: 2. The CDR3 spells CASSIRTSGNEQFF. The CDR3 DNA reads TGTGCCAGTAGTATCAGGACTAGCGGGAATGAGCAGTTCTTC.

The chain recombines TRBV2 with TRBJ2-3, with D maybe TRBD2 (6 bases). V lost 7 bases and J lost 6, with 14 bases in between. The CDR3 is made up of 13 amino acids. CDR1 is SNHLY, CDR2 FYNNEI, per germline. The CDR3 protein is CASKRVRLDTQYF. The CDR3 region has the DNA TGTGCCAGCAAGCGGGTTAGGTTGGATACGCAGTATTTT.

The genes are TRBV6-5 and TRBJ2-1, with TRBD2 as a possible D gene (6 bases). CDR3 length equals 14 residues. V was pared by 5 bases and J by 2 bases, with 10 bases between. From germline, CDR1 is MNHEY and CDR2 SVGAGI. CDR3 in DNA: TGTGCCAGCAGTCGGACTACTACCTACAATGAGCAGTTCTTC. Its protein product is CASSRTTTYNEQFF.

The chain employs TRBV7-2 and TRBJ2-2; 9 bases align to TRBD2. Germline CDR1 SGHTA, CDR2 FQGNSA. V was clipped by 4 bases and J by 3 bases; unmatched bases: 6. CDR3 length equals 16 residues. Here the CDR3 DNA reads TGTGCCAGCAGCTCCGAGCGGGAGGCCTACACCGGGGAGCTGTTTTTT. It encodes CASSSEREAYTGELFF.

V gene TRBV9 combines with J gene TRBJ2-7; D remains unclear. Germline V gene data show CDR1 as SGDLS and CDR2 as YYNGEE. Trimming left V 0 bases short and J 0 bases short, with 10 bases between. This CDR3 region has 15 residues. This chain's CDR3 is CASSVGLSSSYEQYF. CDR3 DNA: TGTGCCAGCAGCGTAGGGCTGTCTAGCTCCTACGAGCAGTACTTC.

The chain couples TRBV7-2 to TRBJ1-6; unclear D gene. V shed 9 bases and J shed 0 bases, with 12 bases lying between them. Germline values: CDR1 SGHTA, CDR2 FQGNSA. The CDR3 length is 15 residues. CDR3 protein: CASTLLSSYNSPLHF. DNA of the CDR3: TGTGCCAGTACCCTACTTAGCTCCTATAATTCACCCCTCCACTTT.

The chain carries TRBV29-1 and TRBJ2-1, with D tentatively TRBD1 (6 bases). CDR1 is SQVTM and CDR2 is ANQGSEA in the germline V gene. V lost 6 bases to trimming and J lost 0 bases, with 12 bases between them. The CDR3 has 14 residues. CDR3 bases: TGCAGCGTCACAACAGGGTTCTCCTACAATGAGCAGTTCTTC. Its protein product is CSVTTGFSYNEQFF.

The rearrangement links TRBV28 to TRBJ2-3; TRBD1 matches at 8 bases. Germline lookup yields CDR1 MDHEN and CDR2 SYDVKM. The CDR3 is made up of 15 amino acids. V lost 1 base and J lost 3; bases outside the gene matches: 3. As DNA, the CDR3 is TGTGCCAGCAGTTTATACGGACAGGGAACAGATACGCAGTATTTT. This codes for CASSLYGQGTDTQYF.